This TCR beta chain is from a study of cytomegalovirus exposure and HLA in healthy donors. With 1 base removed from V and 0 bases from J, the gap between germline ends came to 7 bases. CDR3 size: 14 residues. Germline CDR1 is SGHRS and CDR2 is YFSETQ. This clone is medium-sized. PCR amplification relied on 60 Vbeta primers (plus 13 Jbeta primers). Clones were sequenced by immunoSEQ multiplex PCR, and TCRdb holds only the in-frame ones, with some missing. Here the sample spans roughly 140,000 clones, 70% to 85% being singletons. The gene calls are TRBV5-1 and TRBJ1-2; no clear D gene. Material for sequencing was PBMCs. The TCR comes from an older woman in good health and CMV-seropositive. DNA for the CDR3: TGCGCCAGCAGCTTGCAGGCTACTAACTATGGCTACACCTTC. Protein sequence: CASSLQATNYGYTF.